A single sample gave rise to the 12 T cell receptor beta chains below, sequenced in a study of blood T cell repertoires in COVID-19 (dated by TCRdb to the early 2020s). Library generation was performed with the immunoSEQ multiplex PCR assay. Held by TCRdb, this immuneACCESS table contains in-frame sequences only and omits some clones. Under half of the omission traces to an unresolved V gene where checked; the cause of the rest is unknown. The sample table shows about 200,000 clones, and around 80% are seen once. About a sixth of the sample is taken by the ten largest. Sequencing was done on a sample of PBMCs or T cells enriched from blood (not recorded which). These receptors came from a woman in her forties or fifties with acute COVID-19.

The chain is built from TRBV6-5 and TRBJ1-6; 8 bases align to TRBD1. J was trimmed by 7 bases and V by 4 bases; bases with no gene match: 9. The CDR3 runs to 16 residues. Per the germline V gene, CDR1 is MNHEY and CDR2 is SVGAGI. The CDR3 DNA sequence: TGTGCCAGCAGTTCCCAGAATTGGGACAGGAATTCACCCCTCCACTTT. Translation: CASSSQNWDRNSPLHF.

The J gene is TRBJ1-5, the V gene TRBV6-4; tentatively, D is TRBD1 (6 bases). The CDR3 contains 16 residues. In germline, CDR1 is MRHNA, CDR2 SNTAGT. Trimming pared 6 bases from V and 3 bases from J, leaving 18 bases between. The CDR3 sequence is CASSPEQGRFNQPQHF. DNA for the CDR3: TGTGCCAGCAGCCCGGAACAGGGAAGGTTCAATCAGCCCCAGCATTTT.

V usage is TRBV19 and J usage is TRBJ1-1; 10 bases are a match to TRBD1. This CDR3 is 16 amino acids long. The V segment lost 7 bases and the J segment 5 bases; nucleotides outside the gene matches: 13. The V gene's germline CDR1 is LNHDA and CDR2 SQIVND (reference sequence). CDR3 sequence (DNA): TGTGCCAGTAAGTACTACGGGACAGGGGAGGTTACTGAAGCTTTCTTT. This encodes CASKYYGTGEVTEAFF.

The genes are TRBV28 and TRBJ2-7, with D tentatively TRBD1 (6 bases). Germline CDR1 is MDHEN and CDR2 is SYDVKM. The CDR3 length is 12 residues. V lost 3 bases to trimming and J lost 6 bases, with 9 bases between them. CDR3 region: CASSLRGFEQYV. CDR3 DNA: TGTGCCAGCAGTTTGAGGGGGTTCGAGCAGTACGTC.

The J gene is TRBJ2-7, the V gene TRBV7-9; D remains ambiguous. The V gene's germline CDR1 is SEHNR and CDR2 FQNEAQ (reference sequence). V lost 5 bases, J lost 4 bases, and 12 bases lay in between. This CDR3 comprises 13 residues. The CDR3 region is CASSPVAGYEQYV. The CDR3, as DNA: TGTGCCAGCAGCCCAGTGGCCGGGTACGAGCAGTACGTC.

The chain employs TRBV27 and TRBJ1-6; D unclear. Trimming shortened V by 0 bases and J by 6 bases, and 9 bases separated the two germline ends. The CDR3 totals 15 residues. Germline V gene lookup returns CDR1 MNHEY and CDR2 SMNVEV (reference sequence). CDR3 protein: CASSLSRRRNSPLHF. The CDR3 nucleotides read TGTGCCAGCAGTTTATCGCGGCGCCGTAATTCACCCCTCCACTTT.

This CDR3 reads CASPRDYCGVYGNSPLHF. The CDR3 DNA is TGTGCCAGCCCCAGGGACTATTGCGGGGTTTACGGTAATTCACCCCTCCACTTT. This rearrangement joins TRBV27 to TRBJ1-6, with D maybe TRBD1 (5 bases). Trimming stripped 8 bases from V and 6 bases from J, with 26 bases between. Germline CDR1 MNHEY, CDR2 SMNVEV (reference sequence). This CDR3 region has 18 residues.

The CDR3 loop is CASSSLGDTQYF. The CDR3 coding sequence is TGTGCCAGCAGCTCCCTCGGGGATACGCAGTATTTT. J is TRBJ2-3 and V is TRBV13; D unclear. V was trimmed by 4 bases and J by 6 bases, leaving 8 bases between them. Germline V gene data show CDR1 as PRHDT and CDR2 as FYEKMQ (reference sequence). This CDR3 is 12 amino acids long.

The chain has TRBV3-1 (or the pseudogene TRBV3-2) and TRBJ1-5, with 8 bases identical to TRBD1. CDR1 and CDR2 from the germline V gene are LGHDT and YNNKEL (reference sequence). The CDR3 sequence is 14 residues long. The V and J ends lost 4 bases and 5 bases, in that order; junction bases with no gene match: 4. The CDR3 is CASSRGQGHQPQHF. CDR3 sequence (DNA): TGTGCCAGCAGCCGCGGACAGGGCCATCAGCCCCAGCATTTT.

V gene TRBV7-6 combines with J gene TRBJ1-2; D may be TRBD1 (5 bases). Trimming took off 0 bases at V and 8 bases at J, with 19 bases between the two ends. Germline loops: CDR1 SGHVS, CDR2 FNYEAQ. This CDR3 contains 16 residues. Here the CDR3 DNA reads TGTGCCAGCAGCTTAGCGGCCTCCGGGGGACCAGGAGGCTACACCTTC. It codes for CASSLAASGGPGGYTF. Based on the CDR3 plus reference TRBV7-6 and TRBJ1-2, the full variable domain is GAGVSQSPRYKVTKRGQDVALRCDPISGHVSLYWYRQALGQGPEFLTYFNYEAQQDKSGLPNDRFSAERPEGSISTLTIQRTEQRDSAMYRCASSLAASGGPGGYTFGSGTRLTVV.

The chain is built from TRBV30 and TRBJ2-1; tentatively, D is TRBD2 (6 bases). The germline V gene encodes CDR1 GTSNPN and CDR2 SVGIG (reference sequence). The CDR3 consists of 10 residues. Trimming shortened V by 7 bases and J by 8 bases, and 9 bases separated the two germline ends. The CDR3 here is CALAEDEQFF. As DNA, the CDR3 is TGTGCCTTAGCGGAAGATGAGCAGTTCTTC.

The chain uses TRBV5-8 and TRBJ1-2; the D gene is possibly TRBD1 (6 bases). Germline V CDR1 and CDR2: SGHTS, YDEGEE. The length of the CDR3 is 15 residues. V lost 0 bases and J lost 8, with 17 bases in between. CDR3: CASSLALGGGRGYTF. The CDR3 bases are TGTGCCAGCAGCTTGGCCCTCGGCGGGGGGCGAGGCTACACCTTC.